These 5 T cell receptor beta chains share one sample of origin, sequenced in a study of T cell repertoires and Cas9 in healthy adults. Produced via immunoSEQ multiplex PCR; TCRdb's table is partial and in-frame only. The table shows over 14,000 clones, with approximately 89% occurring only once. The material sequenced was Tregs (CD4+, CD25+, CD127-, CD137-, CD154-) from PBMCs; culture status not recorded. Receptors were obtained from a human donor in good health.

The gene calls are TRBV13 and TRBJ1-2; maybe TRBD1 (5 bases). The CDR3 spans 12 residues. Trimming left V 4 bases short and J 10 bases short, with 13 bases between. Germline V gives CDR1 PRHDT, CDR2 FYEKMQ (reference sequence). The CDR3 protein is CASSWGIQDYTF. CDR3 DNA sequence: TGTGCCAGCAGCTGGGGGATACAGGACTACACCTTC. The variable domain in full, with the rest retrieved from reference TRBV13 and TRBJ1-2, is AAGVIQSPRHLIKEKRETATLKCYPIPRHDTVYWYQQGPGQDPQFLISFYEKMQSDKGSIPDRFSAQQFSDYHSELNMSSLELGDSALYFCASSWGIQDYTFGSGTRLTVV.

In regard to this clone: Compared with germline, one end of the junction differs, possibly owing to a read error. This chain connects TRBV5-6 to TRBJ2-5; 7 nucleotides line up with TRBD2. CDR1 and CDR2 from the germline V gene are SGHDT and YYEEEE. The CDR3 consists of 13 residues. CDR3 bases: TGTGCCTGCAGTTTAATAGCGGGAGAGACCCAGTACTTC. Its protein product is CACSLIAGETQYF.

The chain joins TRBV27 to TRBJ1-2; maybe TRBD1 (5 bases). Germline assignment: CDR1 MNHEY and CDR2 SMNVEV (reference sequence). CDR3 length: 13 amino acids. Trimming pared 6 bases from V and 7 bases from J, leaving 15 bases between. CDR3 DNA: TGTGCCAGCAGGGGGACTTTGAGTGGTGGCTACACCTTC. Translation gives CASRGTLSGGYTF.

This chain uses TRBV28 with TRBJ2-1; no firm D call. Trimming removed 3 bases from V and 1 base from J, with 22 bases in between. Germline assignment: CDR1 MDHEN and CDR2 SYDVKM. The CDR3 runs to 19 residues. The CDR3 DNA sequence: TGTGCCAGCAGTTTCTCTACCTACCGAGGACCCATTTCCTACAATGAGCAGTTCTTC. Protein sequence: CASSFSTYRGPISYNEQFF.

The chain carries TRBV29-1 and TRBJ1-1; D call uncertain. V lost 5 bases and J lost 1, with 8 bases in between. Germline V CDR1 and CDR2: SQVTM, ANQGSEA. This CDR3 comprises 12 residues. The DNA for the CDR3 is TGCAGCGTTTTAACAGCGAACACTGAAGCTTTCTTT. Translating it yields CSVLTANTEAFF.